A single sample is the source of the 29 T cell receptor beta chains below, sequenced in a study of control samples from healthy donors and cancer patients. Clones were sequenced by immunoSEQ multiplex PCR, and TCRdb holds only the in-frame ones, with some missing. The data hold approximately 82,000 clones, with over 75% observed a single time. Sequencing was done on a sample of blood. The receptors stem from a man aged 50-59 years in good health.

The chain uses TRBV9 and TRBJ1-6; no reliable D call. CDR1 is SGDLS and CDR2 is YYNGEE in the germline V gene. The CDR3 length is 15 residues. Trimming took 4 bases from V and 0 from J, leaving 8 bases between them. CDR3 residues: CASSSEGSYNSPLHF. The CDR3 nucleotides are TGTGCCAGCAGCTCGGAGGGCTCCTATAATTCACCCCTCCACTTT.

V gene TRBV19 combines with J gene TRBJ1-6; D is undetermined. The V and J ends lost 5 bases and 10 bases respectively, with 9 bases between them. There are 12 residues in the CDR3. CDR1 LNHDA and CDR2 SQIVND come from the germline V gene (reference sequence). The CDR3 DNA follows: TGTGCCAGTAGTTTTGACCGCTCACCCCTCCACTTT. This translates into CASSFDRSPLHF.

The rearrangement uses TRBV6-2 or TRBV6-3 and TRBJ2-5; D possibly matches TRBD1 or TRBD2 (5 bases each). The CDR3 spans 15 residues. V was trimmed by 6 bases and J by 5 bases, leaving 19 bases between them. Germline V CDR1 and CDR2: MNHEY, SVGEGT. The CDR3 sequence: CASSSWIGGDETQYF. The CDR3 coding sequence is TGTGCCAGCAGCTCCTGGATTGGGGGAGATGAGACCCAGTACTTC.

The chain is built from TRBV3-1 (or the pseudogene TRBV3-2) and TRBJ1-3; the D gene is possibly TRBD1 (5 bases). This CDR3 spans 13 amino acids. In germline, CDR1 is LGHDT, CDR2 YNNKEL (reference sequence). Trimming removed 4 bases from V and 4 bases from J, with 8 bases in between. Written as DNA, the CDR3 is TGTGCCAGCAGCCGGGGGGGAGGAAACACCATATATTTT. It translates to CASSRGGGNTIYF.

CDR3 residues: CASTIGHIGPLNSPLHF. CDR3 DNA: TGTGCCAGCACGATCGGCCACATTGGTCCTTTAAATTCACCCCTCCACTTT. The J gene is TRBJ1-6, the V gene TRBV28; D is undetermined. V was trimmed by 7 bases and J by 7 bases, leaving 23 bases between them. The germline gives CDR1 MDHEN, CDR2 SYDVKM. The CDR3 totals 17 residues.

By sample share, this clone is large. This sequence joins TRBV4-3 and TRBJ1-5, with D unclear. Looked up from germline, CDR1 is LGHNA and CDR2 is YSLEER. This CDR3 comprises 15 residues. V was trimmed by 0 bases and J by 0 bases, leaving 6 bases between them. CDR3 in amino acids: CASSQDISSNQPQHF. The CDR3 DNA reads TGCGCCAGCAGCCAAGACATCAGTAGCAATCAGCCCCAGCATTTT.

This sequence joins TRBV14 and TRBJ1-1; the D is unclear. The CDR3 is 14 amino acids. Germline values: CDR1 SGHDN, CDR2 FVKESK. The ends were cut back, 4 bases at V and 4 bases at J, with 13 bases in the middle. The CDR3 loop reads CASSPMESGTEAFF. CDR3 bases: TGTGCCAGCAGCCCAATGGAGTCGGGCACTGAAGCTTTCTTT. The full variable domain, its missing parts supplied by reference TRBV14 and TRBJ1-1, is EAGVTQFPSHSVIEKGQTVTLRCDPISGHDNLYWYRRVMGKEIKFLLHFVKESKQDESGMPNNRFLAERTGGTYSTLKVQPAELEDSGVYFCASSPMESGTEAFFGQGTRLTVV.

The V gene is TRBV28, the J gene TRBJ1-2; a possible D gene is TRBD1 (5 bases). The V and J ends lost 2 bases and 3 bases respectively, with 13 bases between them. Germline V gene lookup returns CDR1 MDHEN and CDR2 SYDVKM. The CDR3 runs 15 residues. The CDR3 region has the DNA TGTGCCAGCAGTTTAACCGGGACTCCAGACTATGGCTACACCTTC. Translation: CASSLTGTPDYGYTF.

The chain links TRBV5-1 to TRBJ1-3; D ambiguous. This CDR3 is 20 amino acids long. Per the germline V gene, CDR1 is SGHRS and CDR2 is YFSETQ. V lost 0 bases and J lost 1, with 23 bases in between. CDR3 sequence reads: CASSLGAVAPVWESGNTIYF. Written as DNA, the CDR3 is TGCGCCAGCAGCTTGGGTGCGGTGGCCCCCGTTTGGGAATCTGGAAACACCATATATTTT.

V usage is TRBV5-1 and J usage is TRBJ2-2; D unclear. Germline CDR1 reads SGHRS; CDR2 reads YFSETQ. V lost 5 bases and J lost 7, with 12 bases in between. This CDR3 is 13 amino acids long. CDR3 loop: CASSVNLGGELFF. The CDR3 nucleotides are TGCGCCAGCAGTGTGAACCTCGGCGGGGAGCTGTTTTTT.

The chain employs TRBV6-1 and TRBJ1-3; D not certain. The CDR3 is 13 amino acids. Germline CDR1 MNHNS, CDR2 SASEGT. V lost 3 bases, J lost 8 bases, and 11 bases lay in between. CDR3 sequence: CASSDGRGDTIYF. The CDR3 nucleotides are TGTGCCAGCAGTGACGGCCGAGGTGACACCATATATTTT.

The gene calls are TRBV5-1 and TRBJ1-2, with TRBD1 matching 9 bases. With 4 bases clipped from V and 4 bases from J, the junction kept 5 bases outside the gene matches. Germline CDR1 is SGHRS and CDR2 is YFSETQ. CDR3 size: 14 residues. The CDR3 bases are TGCGCCAGCAGCATAACAGGGGGCAGCTATGGCTACACCTTC. It specifies CASSITGGSYGYTF.

V and J are TRBV6-1 and TRBJ2-2; 9 bases line up with TRBD1. CDR3 length: 15 amino acids. The V gene end was trimmed by 3 bases and the J gene end by 4 bases; junction bases not matched to a gene: 3. Germline V CDR1 and CDR2: MNHNS, SASEGT. The CDR3 loop is CASSDGTGFTGELFF. The CDR3, as DNA: TGTGCCAGCAGTGACGGGACAGGGTTCACCGGGGAGCTGTTTTTT.

The chain recombines TRBV7-2 with TRBJ2-3; a possible D gene is TRBD2 (6 bases). Trimming left V 1 base short and J 4 bases short, with 9 bases between. In germline, CDR1 is SGHTA, CDR2 FQGNSA. The CDR3 has 14 residues. In DNA, the CDR3 is TGTGCCAGCAGCTTAGTCAGGAGGGCAGATACGCAGTATTTT. This codes for CASSLVRRADTQYF.

The gene calls are TRBV7-3 and TRBJ1-1, with unresolved D. Between the trimmed V and J ends, which lost 3 bases and 6 bases, there was a span of 11 bases. The CDR3 totals 13 residues. Germline V lookup: CDR1 SGHTA, CDR2 FQGTGA. The CDR3 loop is CASSFGVGSEAFF. CDR3 bases: TGTGCCAGCAGCTTTGGGGTCGGGTCTGAAGCTTTCTTT.

This rearrangement joins TRBV6-5 to TRBJ1-6; no reliable D call. CDR1 MNHEY and CDR2 SVGAGI come from the germline V gene. V was pared by 7 bases and J by 0 bases, with 7 bases between. This CDR3 has 14 amino acids. CDR3 DNA sequence: TGTGCCAGCAAGATCTTCTCCTATAATTCACCCCTCCACTTT. Translated: CASKIFSYNSPLHF.

The chain employs TRBV7-6 and TRBJ1-1; D is possibly TRBD1 (6 bases). The V end lost 4 bases, the J end lost 2 bases, and 8 bases lay between the germline ends. The CDR3 is 13 residues long. Germline V gene sequence: CDR1 SGHVS, CDR2 FNYEAQ. The CDR3 coding sequence is TGTGCCAGCAGCTCAGGGGTAAACACTGAAGCTTTCTTT. Protein sequence: CASSSGVNTEAFF.

The genes are TRBV5-1 and TRBJ2-5; TRBD2 aligns across 8 bases. CDR3 length: 14 amino acids. The J segment lost 4 bases and the V segment lost 4 bases, leaving 6 bases of the junction unmatched. Germline V CDR1 and CDR2: SGHRS, YFSETQ. The CDR3 sequence: CASSLSGSPETQYF. The CDR3 coding sequence is TGCGCCAGCAGCCTCAGCGGGAGCCCAGAGACCCAGTACTTC. Combining the CDR3 with reference TRBV5-1 and TRBJ2-5 gives the whole variable domain KAGVTQTPRYLIKTRGQQVTLSCSPISGHRSVSWYQQTPGQGLQFLFEYFSETQRNKGNFPGRFSGRQFSNSRSEMNVSTLELGDSALYLCASSLSGSPETQYFGPGTRLLVL.

The chain links TRBV12-3 or TRBV12-4 to TRBJ1-2; possibly TRBD1 for D (5 bases). V was shortened by 7 bases and J by 4 bases, with 10 bases between the two germline ends. This CDR3 is built from 12 residues. This CDR3 is CASKDSAYGYTF. The CDR3 region has the DNA TGTGCCAGCAAAGACAGCGCCTATGGCTACACCTTC.

The chain combines TRBV7-8 with TRBJ1-4; D gene uncertain. V lost 4 bases, J lost 8 bases, and 14 bases lay in between. In germline, CDR1 is SGHVS, CDR2 FQNEAQ. The CDR3 spans 14 residues. CDR3 sequence: CASSSPVLGEKLFF. The CDR3 DNA is TGTGCCAGCAGCTCCCCTGTACTAGGCGAAAAACTGTTTTTT.

This rearrangement joins TRBV29-1 to TRBJ2-3; unclear D gene. The germline CDR1 and CDR2 sequences are SQVTM and ANQGSEA. CDR3 length: 12 residues. V lost 4 bases and J 2 bases, leaving 7 bases between the germline ends. The CDR3 loop reads CSVVWATDTQYF. DNA of the CDR3: TGCAGCGTTGTTTGGGCCACAGATACGCAGTATTTT.

V is TRBV7-9 and J is TRBJ1-5; unclear D gene. CDR3 length equals 15 residues. Germline V gene sequence: CDR1 SEHNR, CDR2 FQNEAQ (reference sequence). V was pared by 1 base and J by 3 bases, with 10 bases between. CDR3 DNA: TGTGCCAGCAGCTTAGGGGAGCAGCCCAATCAGCCCCAGCATTTT. It specifies CASSLGEQPNQPQHF.

The chain employs TRBV7-8 and TRBJ1-5; the D is unclear. Germline V lookup: CDR1 SGHVS, CDR2 FQNEAQ. CDR3 length: 15 amino acids. Between the trimmed V and J ends, which lost 0 bases and 6 bases, there was a span of 12 bases. The CDR3 region is CASSLAVAALQPQHF. In nucleotides, the CDR3 is TGTGCCAGCAGCTTAGCGGTTGCAGCGCTTCAGCCCCAGCATTTT.

This chain connects TRBV18 to TRBJ1-3; TRBD1 might be the D (6 bases). Per germline, CDR1 KGHSH and CDR2 LQKENI. V was shortened by 0 bases and J by 0 bases, with 15 bases between the two germline ends. CDR3 length equals 18 residues. The CDR3 loop reads CASSPPQGQGNSGNTIYF. The CDR3 bases are TGTGCCAGCTCACCACCTCAGGGGCAGGGAAACTCTGGAAACACCATATATTTT.

This sequence joins TRBV7-2 and TRBJ2-1; no definite D call. The CDR3 length is 15 residues. V lost 1 base and J 0 bases, leaving 7 bases between the germline ends. Germline lookup yields CDR1 SGHTA and CDR2 FQGNSA. CDR3 residues: CASSLGWGSYNEQFF. The DNA of the CDR3 is TGTGCCAGCAGCTTAGGGTGGGGCTCCTACAATGAGCAGTTCTTC.

The rearrangement links TRBV3-1 (or the pseudogene TRBV3-2) to TRBJ1-5, with TRBD1 identical over 7 bases. Trimming removed 0 bases from V and 6 bases from J; junction bases left unmatched: 5. The CDR3 sequence is 15 residues long. CDR1 is LGHDT, CDR2 YNNKEL, per germline (reference sequence). CDR3 in amino acids: CASSQDQDRTQPQHF. CDR3 DNA sequence: TGTGCCAGCAGCCAAGATCAGGACAGGACTCAGCCCCAGCATTTT.

The V gene is TRBV18, the J gene TRBJ1-3; D uncertain. Germline values: CDR1 KGHSH, CDR2 LQKENI. The CDR3 is 15 amino acids. V gave up 0 bases and J gave up 3 bases, with 9 bases separating them. DNA for the CDR3: TGTGCCAGCTCACCACCGCCCAGGCTTGGAAACACCATATATTTT. It specifies CASSPPPRLGNTIYF.

This chain connects TRBV18 to TRBJ1-1; a possible D gene is TRBD1 (5 bases). The CDR3 runs 14 residues. CDR1 and CDR2 from the germline V gene are KGHSH and LQKENI. V was clipped by 3 bases and J by 3 bases, with 11 bases between them. The CDR3 DNA is TGTGCCAGCTCACCCGTGGGGCGCGACACTGAAGCTTTCTTT. It is translated as CASSPVGRDTEAFF.

The CDR3 reads CASSQTFSGNTIYF. The CDR3, as DNA: TGTGCCAGCAGCCAGACATTCTCTGGAAACACCATATATTTT. The V gene is TRBV6-5, the J gene TRBJ1-3, with no clear D. Germline V gene sequence: CDR1 MNHEY, CDR2 SVGAGI. V dropped 6 bases and J dropped 0 bases, with 9 bases sitting between them. The CDR3 is made up of 14 amino acids.